The 30 T cell receptor beta chains given below trace back to one sample, sequenced in a study of blood T cell repertoires in COVID-19. Using immunoSEQ multiplex PCR, the repertoire was profiled, and TCRdb retains in-frame clones only, with some absent. This table has 61,000 or so clones, about 90% appearing once. The sample taken for sequencing was peripheral blood. Receptors originate from a woman of 80 years or more with active COVID-19.

V is TRBV7-2 and J is TRBJ2-3; 8 bases are a match to TRBD1. Germline V lookup: CDR1 SGHTA, CDR2 FQGNSA. V trimming: 4 bases; J trimming: 0 bases; junction bases outside the gene matches: 9. CDR3 length equals 17 residues. The CDR3 here is CASSYQSGTGSTDTQYF. DNA for the CDR3: TGTGCCAGCAGCTACCAGTCCGGGACAGGAAGCACAGATACGCAGTATTTT.

V and J are TRBV1 and TRBJ2-3; the table's D call, TRBD1, has no DNA check behind it. TRBV1 is given as a pseudogene. The CDR3 covers 20 residues. This CDR3 is CTSSQDQGSWVALATDTQYF. The CDR3 DNA sequence: TGCACCAGCAGCCAAGATCAGGGGTCCTGGGTGGCTTTAGCTACAGATACGCAGTATTTT.

In DNA form, the CDR3 reads TGTGCCAGTAGTGTCCATGGGACAGGGCAACAGCCCCAGCATTTT. Protein product: CASSVHGTGQQPQHF. This sequence joins TRBV19 and TRBJ1-5; 9 nucleotides line up with TRBD1. V shed 5 bases, J shed 7 bases, and the junction held 9 bases outside the gene matches. CDR3 length: 15 residues. Per the germline V gene, CDR1 is LNHDA and CDR2 is SQIVND (reference sequence).

The chain combines TRBV4-3 with TRBJ2-2; D is possibly TRBD2 (7 bases). Germline V gives CDR1 LGHNA, CDR2 YSLEER. V shed 4 bases and J shed 4 bases, with 16 bases lying between them. The CDR3 sequence is 16 residues long. The chain's CDR3 is CASSPPRGGGTGELFF. DNA of the CDR3: TGCGCCAGCAGCCCGCCCAGGGGAGGGGGCACCGGGGAGCTGTTTTTT.

The J gene is TRBJ2-7, the V gene TRBV2, with a weak D call TRBD2 (6 bases). The CDR3 has 15 residues. The V gene's germline CDR1 is SNHLY and CDR2 FYNNEI. Trimming took 6 bases from V and 6 from J, leaving 21 bases between them. The chain's CDR3 is CASSSVGGGFSEQYF. The CDR3 DNA reads as TGTGCCAGCAGCTCCGTCGGTGGGGGGTTCAGCGAGCAGTACTTC. Full variable domain (outside the CDR3, taken from reference TRBV2 and TRBJ2-7): EPEVTQTPSHQVTQMGQEVILRCVPISNHLYFYWYRQILGQKVEFLVSFYNNEISEKSEIFDDQFSVERPDGSNFTLKIRSTKLEDSAMYFCASSSVGGGFSEQYFGPGTRLTVT.

V usage is TRBV4-1 and J usage is TRBJ2-7; D is possibly TRBD2 (5 bases). The V gene's germline CDR1 is MGHRA and CDR2 YSYEKL. V was shortened by 0 bases and J by 6 bases, with 15 bases between the two germline ends. The CDR3 extends over 15 amino acids. The CDR3 region is CASSQEVTRYVEQYF. As DNA, the CDR3 is TGCGCCAGCAGCCAAGAGGTCACTAGGTATGTCGAGCAGTACTTC.

This chain links TRBV24-1 with TRBJ2-1; D might be TRBD2 (5 bases). In germline, CDR1 is KGHDR, CDR2 SFDVKD. Trimming shortened V by 3 bases and J by 6 bases, and 20 bases separated the two germline ends. CDR3 length: 17 amino acids. CDR3 DNA sequence: TGTGCCACCAGTGATCACCCAGGAGGCAGAGGGATCAATGAGCAGTTCTTC. It is translated as CATSDHPGGRGINEQFF.

The chain links TRBV9 to TRBJ2-3, with 10 bases matching TRBD2. The CDR3 is made up of 15 amino acids. The junction had 5 bases not matched to a gene; V was cut back by 0 bases and J by 7 bases. Looked up from germline, CDR1 is SGDLS and CDR2 is YYNGEE. The CDR3 reads CASSVEAGGRNTQYF. The CDR3 coding sequence is TGTGCCAGCAGCGTAGAAGCGGGGGGGCGGAATACGCAGTATTTT. Full variable domain (outside the CDR3, taken from reference TRBV9 and TRBJ2-3): DSGVTQTPKHLITATGQRVTLRCSPRSGDLSVYWYQQSLDQGLQFLIQYYNGEERAKGNILERFSAQQFPDLHSELNLSSLELGDSALYFCASSVEAGGRNTQYFGPGTRLTVL.

The CDR3 bases are TGTGCCACCAGTGATTGGGACAGGGGGATTTCGGGGACCGGGGAGCTGTTTTTT. Protein sequence: CATSDWDRGISGTGELFF. This chain links TRBV24-1 with TRBJ2-2; 11 nucleotides align to TRBD1. Trimming removed 2 bases from V and 5 bases from J; junction bases left unmatched: 9. The CDR3 is 18 residues long. Germline CDR1 reads KGHDR; CDR2 reads SFDVKD.

The rearrangement uses TRBV3-1 (or the pseudogene TRBV3-2) and TRBJ2-7; tentative D call: TRBD2 (6 bases). CDR1 LGHDT and CDR2 YNNKEL come from the germline V gene (reference sequence). The CDR3 is 13 amino acids. V lost 5 bases, J lost 6 bases, and 14 bases lay in between. The CDR3 DNA reads as TGTGCCAGCAGCATTGGACTAACTGGCGAGCAGTACTTC. Amino acid sequence: CASSIGLTGEQYF.

This clone turned up a few times. Other DNA sequences in the same sample also yield this CDR3. This rearrangement joins TRBV28 to TRBJ1-3; 8 bases map to TRBD1. The germline gives CDR1 MDHEN, CDR2 SYDVKM. The V gene end was trimmed by 4 bases and the J gene end by 1 base; junction bases not matched to a gene: 6. The CDR3 extends over 16 amino acids. The CDR3 DNA sequence: TGTGCCAGCAGTTCGACAGGGGAAATATCTGGAAACACCATATATTTT. It specifies CASSSTGEISGNTIYF.

On this clone itself: In the same sample, other DNA sequences code for this CDR3. This chain links TRBV7-2 with TRBJ1-4; D might be TRBD1 (6 bases). Germline CDR1 is SGHTA and CDR2 is FQGNSA. The V end lost 1 base, the J end lost 4 bases, and 7 bases lay between the germline ends. The CDR3 spans 14 residues. CDR3 nucleotide sequence: TGTGCCAGCAGCTTAGACAGGGTTAATGAAAAACTGTTTTTT. Its translation is CASSLDRVNEKLFF.

The chain is built from TRBV10-3 and TRBJ2-1; TRBD2 agrees at 13 bases. J lost 7 bases, V lost 4 bases, and 4 bases had no gene match. Germline CDR1 and CDR2: ENHRY and SYGVKD. The CDR3 is 15 amino acids. CDR3 sequence: CAISATSGGANEQFF. The CDR3 bases are TGTGCCATCAGTGCCACTAGCGGGGGGGCGAATGAGCAGTTCTTC.

This clone was recorded once. V gene TRBV5-4 combines with J gene TRBJ2-5; tentative D call: TRBD1 (5 bases). This CDR3 spans 13 amino acids. Trimming removed 4 bases at V and 2 bases at J, with 9 bases between. CDR1 and CDR2 from the germline V gene are SGHNT and YYREEE (reference sequence). For the CDR3, the DNA is TGTGCCAGCAGCACGACAGCTCAAGAGACCCAGTACTTC. Amino acids: CASSTTAQETQYF. Based on the CDR3 plus reference TRBV5-4 and TRBJ2-5, the full variable domain is ETGVTQSPTHLIKTRGQQVTLRCSSQSGHNTVSWYQQALGQGPQFIFQYYREEENGRGNFPPRFSGLQFPNYSSELNVNALELDDSALYLCASSTTAQETQYFGPGTRLLVL.

The chain has TRBV14 and TRBJ2-7, with TRBD1 identical over 10 bases. V was clipped by 0 bases and J by 2 bases; unmatched bases: 4. The CDR3 runs to 16 residues. CDR1 is SGHDN and CDR2 is FVKESK in the germline V gene. The CDR3 DNA reads as TGTGCCAGCAGCCAAGAACACGGGACAGGGGCCTACGAGCAGTACTTC. Protein: CASSQEHGTGAYEQYF. The full variable domain, its missing parts supplied by reference TRBV14 and TRBJ2-7, is EAGVTQFPSHSVIEKGQTVTLRCDPISGHDNLYWYRRVMGKEIKFLLHFVKESKQDESGMPNNRFLAERTGGTYSTLKVQPAELEDSGVYFCASSQEHGTGAYEQYFGPGTRLTVT.

This clone was seen more than once but under ten times. This rearrangement joins TRBV30 to TRBJ2-3; TRBD2 agrees at 7 bases. After removal of 0 bases from V and 8 bases from J, the junction contained 5 bases not matched to a gene. This CDR3 has 13 residues. The germline V gene encodes CDR1 GTSNPN and CDR2 SVGIG (reference sequence). CDR3 DNA sequence: TGTGCCTGGAGTGTAAGCGGGGAAGGTACGCAGTATTTT. This gives the protein CAWSVSGEGTQYF.

The chain combines TRBV18 with TRBJ2-6; 7 positions match TRBD1. CDR1 and CDR2 (germline): KGHSH, LQKENI. Germline trimming cut 4 bases from V and 3 bases from J; bases unmatched to any gene: 3. The CDR3 has 15 amino acids. The CDR3 bases are TGTGCCAGCTCACGACAGGGAAGTGGGGCCAACGTCCTGACTTTC. Encoded protein: CASSRQGSGANVLTF. The variable domain in full, with the rest retrieved from reference TRBV18 and TRBJ2-6, is NAGVMQNPRHLVRRRGQEARLRCSPMKGHSHVYWYRQLPEEGLKFMVYLQKENIIDESGMPKERFSAEFPKEGPSILRIQQVVRGDSAAYFCASSRQGSGANVLTFGAGSRLTVL.

This clone appeared a single time. The chain couples TRBV5-1 to TRBJ2-5; 7 bases map to TRBD1. CDR1 and CDR2 from the germline V gene are SGHRS and YFSETQ. J lost 5 bases, V lost 0 bases, and 4 bases had no gene match. The CDR3 loop spans 14 amino acids. This CDR3 reads CASSLGQGPETQYF. CDR3 DNA: TGCGCCAGCAGCTTGGGACAGGGACCGGAGACCCAGTACTTC.

The gene calls are TRBV6-5 and TRBJ2-7; no firm D call. CDR1 and CDR2 from the germline V gene are MNHEY and SVGAGI. There are 10 residues in the CDR3. V was clipped by 5 bases and J by 9 bases, with 8 bases between them. The CDR3 region is CASSRQAQYF. The CDR3 DNA sequence: TGTGCCAGCAGTCGCCAAGCGCAGTACTTC.

The CDR3 DNA is TGTGCCAGCAGTGCAACAGGGGCGCCCTACAATGAGCAGTTCTTC. It codes for CASSATGAPYNEQFF. The chain is built from TRBV6-2 or TRBV6-3 and TRBJ2-1; TRBD1 agrees at 7 bases. Per germline, CDR1 MNHEY and CDR2 SVGEGT. With 5 bases clipped from V and 2 bases from J, the junction kept 6 bases outside the gene matches. The CDR3 length is 15 residues.

V usage is TRBV11-3 and J usage is TRBJ2-2, with D perhaps matching TRBD1 (5 bases). There are 13 residues in the CDR3. V lost 2 bases, J lost 6 bases, and 7 bases lay in between. CDR1 is SGHNT, CDR2 YENEEA, per germline. The CDR3 coding sequence is TGTGCCAGCAGCTTACAAGGGGCCGGGGAGCTGTTTTTT. Its protein is CASSLQGAGELFF.

This chain links TRBV3-1 (or the pseudogene TRBV3-2) with TRBJ2-1; possible D gene TRBD2, 5 bases. This CDR3 has 14 residues. Trimming shortened V by 5 bases and J by 0 bases, and 8 bases separated the two germline ends. CDR1 is LGHDT and CDR2 is YNNKEL in the germline V gene (reference sequence). The CDR3 spells CASSGLGSYNEQFF. In DNA, the CDR3 is TGTGCCAGCAGCGGACTCGGCTCCTACAATGAGCAGTTCTTC.

The genes are TRBV5-5 and TRBJ2-7; the match to TRBD1 covers 9 bases. From germline, CDR1 is SGHKS and CDR2 YYEKEE (reference sequence). The CDR3 runs to 14 residues. J lost 5 bases, V lost 4 bases, and 7 bases had no gene match. CDR3 sequence (DNA): TGTGCCAGCAGCAGCGGACAGGGGCGAAACGAGCAGTACTTC. Encoded protein: CASSSGQGRNEQYF.

The V gene is TRBV9, the J gene TRBJ2-1, with D perhaps matching TRBD2 (5 bases). Germline V gene data show CDR1 as SGDLS and CDR2 as YYNGEE. The CDR3 totals 15 residues. V lost 0 bases, J lost 3 bases, and 10 bases lay in between. The CDR3 protein is CASSVDGDRYNEQFF. CDR3 sequence (DNA): TGTGCCAGCAGCGTAGACGGGGATCGCTACAATGAGCAGTTCTTC. The full variable domain, rest sourced from reference TRBV9 and TRBJ2-1, is DSGVTQTPKHLITATGQRVTLRCSPRSGDLSVYWYQQSLDQGLQFLIQYYNGEERAKGNILERFSAQQFPDLHSELNLSSLELGDSALYFCASSVDGDRYNEQFFGPGTRLTVL.

The chain combines TRBV6-5 with TRBJ1-6; the D is unclear. The CDR3 length is 14 residues. In germline, CDR1 is MNHEY, CDR2 SVGAGI. V lost 8 bases, J lost 10 bases, and 18 bases lay in between. The CDR3 here is CASGRDRHGSPLHF. Written as DNA, the CDR3 is TGTGCCAGCGGTAGAGACCGGCACGGGTCACCCCTCCACTTT.

V usage is TRBV6-5 and J usage is TRBJ2-7; D call uncertain. Germline CDR1 and CDR2: MNHEY and SVGAGI. The V gene lost 4 bases and the J gene lost 0 bases, with 10 bases spanning the gap. There are 14 residues in the CDR3. The CDR3: CASSSTGLSYEQYF. The CDR3 coding sequence is TGTGCCAGCAGTTCAACCGGTCTCTCCTACGAGCAGTACTTC.

The gene calls are TRBV5-1 and TRBJ1-1, with D maybe TRBD1 (5 bases). The length of the CDR3 is 14 residues. Trimming took 2 bases from V and 1 from J, leaving 9 bases between them. Germline lookup yields CDR1 SGHRS and CDR2 YFSETQ. CDR3 nucleotides: TGCGCCAGCAGCTTAATAGACAGGAACACTGAAGCTTTCTTT. The encoded protein is CASSLIDRNTEAFF. Full variable domain (missing parts from reference TRBV5-1 and TRBJ1-1): KAGVTQTPRYLIKTRGQQVTLSCSPISGHRSVSWYQQTPGQGLQFLFEYFSETQRNKGNFPGRFSGRQFSNSRSEMNVSTLELGDSALYLCASSLIDRNTEAFFGQGTRLTVV.

The rearrangement uses TRBV7-3 and TRBJ2-1; TRBD2 matches 15 bases. Losses at the gene ends were 3 bases for V and 9 bases for J; bases not matched to a gene: 3. This CDR3 region has 15 residues. The V gene's germline CDR1 is SGHTA and CDR2 FQGTGA. The CDR3 is CASSFGLAGGSEQFF. The CDR3 nucleotides are TGTGCCAGCAGCTTCGGACTAGCGGGGGGGAGTGAGCAGTTCTTC.

The genes are TRBV27 and TRBJ1-4; 8 nucleotides line up with TRBD1. The V and J ends lost 6 bases and 7 bases, in that order; junction bases with no gene match: 10. The CDR3 contains 15 residues. CDR1 is MNHEY, CDR2 SMNVEV, per germline (reference sequence). The CDR3 loop reads CASRQGGGLREKLFF. In nucleotides, the CDR3 is TGTGCCAGCAGACAGGGGGGGGGTCTCCGTGAAAAACTGTTTTTT.

This clone was observed a single time. The chain recombines TRBV5-1 with TRBJ2-1; TRBD2 matches 11 bases. Germline loops: CDR1 SGHRS, CDR2 YFSETQ. V shed 0 bases and J 9 bases; nucleotides not matched to a gene: 5. The CDR3 is 15 amino acids. The CDR3 here is CASSLAMTSGVEQFF. The CDR3 DNA reads as TGCGCCAGCAGCTTGGCGATGACTAGCGGGGTTGAGCAGTTCTTC.